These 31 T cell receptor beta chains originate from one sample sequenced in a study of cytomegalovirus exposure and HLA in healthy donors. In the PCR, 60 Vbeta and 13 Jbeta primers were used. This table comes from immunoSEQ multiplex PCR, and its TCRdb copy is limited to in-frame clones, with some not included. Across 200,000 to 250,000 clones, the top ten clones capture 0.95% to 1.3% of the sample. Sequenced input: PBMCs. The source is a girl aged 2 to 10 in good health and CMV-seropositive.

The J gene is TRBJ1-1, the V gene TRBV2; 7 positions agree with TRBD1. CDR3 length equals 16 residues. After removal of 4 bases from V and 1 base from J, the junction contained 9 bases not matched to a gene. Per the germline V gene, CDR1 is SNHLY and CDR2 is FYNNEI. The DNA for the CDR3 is TGTGCCAGCAGTGGGGGCAGGGGGGACCAGAACACTGAAGCTTTCTTT. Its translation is CASSGGRGDQNTEAFF.

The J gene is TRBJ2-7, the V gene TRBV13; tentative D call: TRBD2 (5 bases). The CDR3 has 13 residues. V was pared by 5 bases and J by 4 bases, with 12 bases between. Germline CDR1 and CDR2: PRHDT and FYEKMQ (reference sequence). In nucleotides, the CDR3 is TGTGCCAGCAGCCGCTACGGGGTTTACGAGCAGTACTTC. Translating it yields CASSRYGVYEQYF.

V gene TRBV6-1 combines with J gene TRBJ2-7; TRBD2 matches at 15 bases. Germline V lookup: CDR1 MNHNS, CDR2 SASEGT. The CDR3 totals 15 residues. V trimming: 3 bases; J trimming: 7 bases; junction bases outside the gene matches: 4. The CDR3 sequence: CASSEEGLAGGEQYF. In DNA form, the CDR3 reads TGTGCCAGCAGTGAGGAGGGACTAGCGGGAGGAGAGCAGTACTTC.

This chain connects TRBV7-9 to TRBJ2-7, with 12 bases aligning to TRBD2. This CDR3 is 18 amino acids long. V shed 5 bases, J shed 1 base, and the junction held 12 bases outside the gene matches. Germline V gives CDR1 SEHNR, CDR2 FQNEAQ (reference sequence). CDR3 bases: TGTGCCAGCAGCCCGACTAGCGGGAGCCTTCGGGTTTCCTACGAGCAGTACTTC. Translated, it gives CASSPTSGSLRVSYEQYF.

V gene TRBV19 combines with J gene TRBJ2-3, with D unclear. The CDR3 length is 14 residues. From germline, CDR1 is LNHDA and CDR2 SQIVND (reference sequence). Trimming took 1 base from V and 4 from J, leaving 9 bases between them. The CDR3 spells CASSIGYRADTQYF. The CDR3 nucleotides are TGTGCCAGTAGTATAGGCTATAGAGCAGATACGCAGTATTTT.

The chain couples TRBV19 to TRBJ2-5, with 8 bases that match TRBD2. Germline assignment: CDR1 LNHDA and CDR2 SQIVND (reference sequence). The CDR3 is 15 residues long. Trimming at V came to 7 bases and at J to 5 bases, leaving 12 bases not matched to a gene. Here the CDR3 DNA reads TGTGCCAGTAAAGGTGGAGGACTAGCAGACGAGACCCAGTACTTC. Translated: CASKGGGLADETQYF.

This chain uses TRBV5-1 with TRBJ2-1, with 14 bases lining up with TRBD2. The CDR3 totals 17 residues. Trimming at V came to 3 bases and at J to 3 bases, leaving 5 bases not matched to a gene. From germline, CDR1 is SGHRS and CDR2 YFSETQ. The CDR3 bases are TGCGCCAGCAGCTCTCTGGGACTAGCGGGAGACTACAATGAGCAGTTCTTC. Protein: CASSSLGLAGDYNEQFF.

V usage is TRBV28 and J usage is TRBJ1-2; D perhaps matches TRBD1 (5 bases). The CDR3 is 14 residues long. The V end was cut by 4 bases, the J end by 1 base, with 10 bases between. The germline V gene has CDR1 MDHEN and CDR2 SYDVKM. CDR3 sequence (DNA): TGTGCCAGCAGTTCCGGACAAATTAACTATGGCTACACCTTC. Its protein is CASSSGQINYGYTF.

The CDR3 nucleotides read TGTGCTAGTGGTGAACAGGGGGCGCAAGATACGCAGTATTTT. Its translation is CASGEQGAQDTQYF. The rearrangement uses TRBV12-5 and TRBJ2-3; 9 nucleotides align to TRBD1. CDR3 size: 14 residues. CDR1 and CDR2 (germline): LGHNT, FRNRAP. The trim removed 5 bases at V and 5 bases at J, leaving 5 bases unmatched.

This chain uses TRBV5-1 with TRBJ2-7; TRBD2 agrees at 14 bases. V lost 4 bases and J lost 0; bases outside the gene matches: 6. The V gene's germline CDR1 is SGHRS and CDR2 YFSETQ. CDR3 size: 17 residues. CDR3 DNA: TGCGCCAGCAGCGTCGGACTAGCGGGAGGAGGCTCCTACGAGCAGTACTTC. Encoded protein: CASSVGLAGGGSYEQYF.

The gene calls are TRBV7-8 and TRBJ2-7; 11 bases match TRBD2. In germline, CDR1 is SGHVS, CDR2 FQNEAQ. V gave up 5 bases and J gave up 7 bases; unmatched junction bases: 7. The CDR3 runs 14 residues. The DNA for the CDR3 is TGTGCCAGCAGCCTCCTACTAGCGGGAGAGGAGCAGTACTTC. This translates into CASSLLLAGEEQYF.

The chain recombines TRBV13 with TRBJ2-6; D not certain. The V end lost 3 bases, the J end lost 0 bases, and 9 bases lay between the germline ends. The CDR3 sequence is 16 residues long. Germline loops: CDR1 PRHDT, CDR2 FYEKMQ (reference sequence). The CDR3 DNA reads TGTGCCAGCAGCTTGAATCCGGGCTCTGGGGCCAACGTCCTGACTTTC. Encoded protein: CASSLNPGSGANVLTF.

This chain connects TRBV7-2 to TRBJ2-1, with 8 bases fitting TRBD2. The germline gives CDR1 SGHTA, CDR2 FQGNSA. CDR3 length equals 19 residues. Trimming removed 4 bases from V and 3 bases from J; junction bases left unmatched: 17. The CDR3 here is CASSSASGTRAIHYNEQFF. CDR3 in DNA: TGTGCCAGCAGCTCAGCCTCCGGGACTAGGGCCATTCACTACAATGAGCAGTTCTTC.

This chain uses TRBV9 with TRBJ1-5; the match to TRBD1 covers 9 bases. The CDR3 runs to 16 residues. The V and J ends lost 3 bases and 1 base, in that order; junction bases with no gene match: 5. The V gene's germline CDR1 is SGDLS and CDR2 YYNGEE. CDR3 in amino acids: CASSEGTGLSNQPQHF. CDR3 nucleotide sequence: TGTGCCAGCAGCGAGGGGACAGGGTTGAGCAATCAGCCCCAGCATTTT.

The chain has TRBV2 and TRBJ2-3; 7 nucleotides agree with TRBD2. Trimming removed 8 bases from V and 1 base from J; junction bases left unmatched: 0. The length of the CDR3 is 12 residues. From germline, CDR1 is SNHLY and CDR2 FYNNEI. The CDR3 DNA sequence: TGTGCCAGCGGGAGGGGCACAGATACGCAGTATTTT. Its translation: CASGRGTDTQYF. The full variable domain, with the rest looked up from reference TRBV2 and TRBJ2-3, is EPEVTQTPSHQVTQMGQEVILRCVPISNHLYFYWYRQILGQKVEFLVSFYNNEISEKSEIFDDQFSVERPDGSNFTLKIRSTKLEDSAMYFCASGRGTDTQYFGPGTRLTVL.

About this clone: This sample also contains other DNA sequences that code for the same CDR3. CDR3 nucleotides: TGTGCCAGCAGTAGCGGACAGAGCTACGAGCAGTACTTC. This gives the protein CASSSGQSYEQYF. This chain links TRBV28 with TRBJ2-7, with D maybe TRBD1 (6 bases). This CDR3 has 13 amino acids. Trimming removed 5 bases from V and 3 bases from J, with 11 bases in between. The germline gives CDR1 MDHEN, CDR2 SYDVKM.

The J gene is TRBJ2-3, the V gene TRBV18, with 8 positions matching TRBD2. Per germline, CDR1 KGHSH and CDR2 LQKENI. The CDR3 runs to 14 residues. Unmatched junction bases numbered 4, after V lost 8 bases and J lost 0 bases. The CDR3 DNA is TGTGCCAGCACTACGGGGGGGAGCACAGATACGCAGTATTTT. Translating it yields CASTTGGSTDTQYF.

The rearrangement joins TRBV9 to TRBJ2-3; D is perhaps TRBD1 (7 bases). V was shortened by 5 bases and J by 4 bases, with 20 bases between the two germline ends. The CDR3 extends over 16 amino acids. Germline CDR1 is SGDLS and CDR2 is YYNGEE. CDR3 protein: CASRAEGAEGSDTQYF. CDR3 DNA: TGTGCCAGCAGGGCCGAGGGGGCGGAGGGGTCAGATACGCAGTATTTT. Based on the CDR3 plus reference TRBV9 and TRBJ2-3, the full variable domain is DSGVTQTPKHLITATGQRVTLRCSPRSGDLSVYWYQQSLDQGLQFLIQYYNGEERAKGNILERFSAQQFPDLHSELNLSSLELGDSALYFCASRAEGAEGSDTQYFGPGTRLTVL.

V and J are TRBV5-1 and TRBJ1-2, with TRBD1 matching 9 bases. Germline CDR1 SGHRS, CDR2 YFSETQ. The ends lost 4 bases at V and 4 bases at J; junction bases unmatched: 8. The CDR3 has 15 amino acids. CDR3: CASSAGTGTFYGYTF. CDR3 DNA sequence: TGCGCCAGCAGCGCCGGGACAGGGACATTCTATGGCTACACCTTC. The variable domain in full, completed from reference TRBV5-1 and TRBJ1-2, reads KAGVTQTPRYLIKTRGQQVTLSCSPISGHRSVSWYQQTPGQGLQFLFEYFSETQRNKGNFPGRFSGRQFSNSRSEMNVSTLELGDSALYLCASSAGTGTFYGYTFGSGTRLTVV.

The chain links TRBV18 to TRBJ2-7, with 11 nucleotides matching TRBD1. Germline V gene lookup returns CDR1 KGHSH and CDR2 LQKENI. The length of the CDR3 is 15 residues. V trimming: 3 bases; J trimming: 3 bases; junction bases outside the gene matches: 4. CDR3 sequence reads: CASSPGTGGGYEQYF. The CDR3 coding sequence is TGTGCCAGCTCACCGGGGACAGGGGGAGGCTACGAGCAGTACTTC.

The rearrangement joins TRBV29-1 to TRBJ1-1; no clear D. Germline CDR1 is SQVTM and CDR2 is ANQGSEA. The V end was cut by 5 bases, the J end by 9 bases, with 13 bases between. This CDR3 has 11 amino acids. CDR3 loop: CSVLRQAKAFF. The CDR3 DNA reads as TGCAGCGTTTTAAGGCAGGCCAAAGCTTTCTTT.

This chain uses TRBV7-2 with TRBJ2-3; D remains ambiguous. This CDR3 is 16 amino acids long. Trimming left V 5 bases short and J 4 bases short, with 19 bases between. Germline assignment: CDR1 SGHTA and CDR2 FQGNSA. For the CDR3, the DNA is TGTGCCAGCAGCGTCCCCGTTTACGAGAAACCAGATACGCAGTATTTT. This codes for CASSVPVYEKPDTQYF.

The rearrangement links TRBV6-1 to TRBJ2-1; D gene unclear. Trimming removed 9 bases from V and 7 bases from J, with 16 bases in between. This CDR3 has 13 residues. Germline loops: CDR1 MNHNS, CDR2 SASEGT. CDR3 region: CASFRIERNEQFF. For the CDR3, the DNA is TGTGCCAGTTTTAGGATAGAGAGGAATGAGCAGTTCTTC.

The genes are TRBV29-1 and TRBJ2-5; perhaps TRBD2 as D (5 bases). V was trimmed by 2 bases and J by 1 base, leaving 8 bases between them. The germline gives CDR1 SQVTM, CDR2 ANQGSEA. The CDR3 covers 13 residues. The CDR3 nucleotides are TGCAGCGTTGAACTGAGGGCCCAAGAGACCCAGTACTTC. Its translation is CSVELRAQETQYF.

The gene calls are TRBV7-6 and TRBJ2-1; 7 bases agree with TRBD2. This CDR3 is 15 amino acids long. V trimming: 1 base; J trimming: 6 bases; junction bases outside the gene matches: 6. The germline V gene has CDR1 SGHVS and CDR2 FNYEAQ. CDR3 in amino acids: CASSLGLERGNEQFF. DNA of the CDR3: TGTGCCAGCAGCTTAGGGCTAGAGCGGGGCAATGAGCAGTTCTTC.

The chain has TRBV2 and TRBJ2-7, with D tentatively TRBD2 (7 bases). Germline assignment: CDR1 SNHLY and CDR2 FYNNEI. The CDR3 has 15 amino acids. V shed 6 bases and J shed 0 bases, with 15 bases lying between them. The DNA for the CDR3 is TGTGCCAGCAGAGCGGAGGGGGGGATCTCCTACGAGCAGTACTTC. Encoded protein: CASRAEGGISYEQYF.

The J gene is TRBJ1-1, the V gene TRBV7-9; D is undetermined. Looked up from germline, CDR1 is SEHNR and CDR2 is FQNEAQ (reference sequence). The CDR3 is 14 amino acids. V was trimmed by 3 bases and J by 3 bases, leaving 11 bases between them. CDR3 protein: CASSLQVLDTEAFF. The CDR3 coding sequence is TGTGCCAGCAGCTTGCAGGTTCTCGACACTGAAGCTTTCTTT. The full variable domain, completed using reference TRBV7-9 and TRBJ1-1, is DTGVSQNPRHKITKRGQNVTFRCDPISEHNRLYWYRQTLGQGPEFLTYFQNEAQLEKSRLLSDRFSAERPKGSFSTLEIQRTEQGDSAMYLCASSLQVLDTEAFFGQGTRLTVV.

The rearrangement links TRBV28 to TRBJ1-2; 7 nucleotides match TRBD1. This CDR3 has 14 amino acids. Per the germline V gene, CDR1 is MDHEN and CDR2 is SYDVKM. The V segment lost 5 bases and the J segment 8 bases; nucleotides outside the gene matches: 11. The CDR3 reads CASSDSGTVEGYTF. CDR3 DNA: TGTGCCAGCAGTGACTCCGGGACAGTCGAAGGCTACACCTTC.

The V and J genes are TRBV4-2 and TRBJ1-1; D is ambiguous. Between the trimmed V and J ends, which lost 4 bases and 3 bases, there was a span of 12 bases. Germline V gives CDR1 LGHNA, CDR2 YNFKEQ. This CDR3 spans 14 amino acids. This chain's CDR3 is CASSLLGSDTEAFF. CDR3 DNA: TGTGCCAGCAGCCTATTAGGCAGCGACACTGAAGCTTTCTTT.

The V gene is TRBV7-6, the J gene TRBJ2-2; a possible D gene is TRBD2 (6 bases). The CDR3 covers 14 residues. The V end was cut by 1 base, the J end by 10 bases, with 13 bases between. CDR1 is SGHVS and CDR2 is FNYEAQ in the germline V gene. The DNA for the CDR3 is TGTGCCAGCAGCTTAGGTGGCTGGGAGGTGGAGCTGTTTTTT. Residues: CASSLGGWEVELFF.

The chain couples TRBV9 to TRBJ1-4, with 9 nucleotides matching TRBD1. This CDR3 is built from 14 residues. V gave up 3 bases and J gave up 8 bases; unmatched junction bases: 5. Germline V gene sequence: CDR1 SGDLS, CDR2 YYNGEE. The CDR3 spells CASSGDRGEEKLFF. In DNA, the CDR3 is TGTGCCAGCAGCGGTGACAGGGGGGAAGAAAAACTGTTTTTT.